This T cell receptor beta chain was retrieved from a study of blood T cell repertoires in COVID-19 (dated by TCRdb to about 2020). For the study in its entirety: Samples from collaborators originated in the United States, Italy and Spain and spanned both the acute and convalescent phases of COVID-19. The prospective study material was composed of cDNA or gDNA derived from T cells, B-cell-depleted T cells, or PBMCs. Subjects who had been exposed to COVID-19, were actively infected with it, or had recovered from it provided the deeply sampled blood TCRbeta repertoires that made up the dataset. The repertoires were made available in a free public database intended to serve as a resource for research on the immune response to SARS-CoV-2. Samples were obtained from the ongoing ImmuneRACE study (first 160 participants) and from 1,254 subjects provided by 6 global collaborators. Sample metadata almost always included a de-identified subject ID, COVID-19 status, age in years and sex. Where available, HLA class I and class II types were obtained from metadata supplied by the sample provider rather than from assay-based typing. What the study reported, not specific to this receptor: The amount of clinical and demographic metadata varied by source and participant and was provided uncurated.

In the case of this clone: There is no known antigen for this receptor. One base away there is no much larger clone; base qualities are not given.

The immunoSEQ Assay, a bias-controlled multiplex PCR, was used to amplify TCRbeta CDR3 regions from genomic DNA. The paper's data handling went like this. The number of nucleated cells in each sample was estimated from the amplification of reference gene primers within the assay. To quantify the absolute abundance of each unique TCRbeta CDR3 rearrangement, sequence reads were collapsed and filtered. For each sample, productive Simpson clonality was calculated as the square root of Simpson's diversity index over productive rearrangements. Imported from immuneACCESS, the table was reduced by TCRdb to in-frame sequences with V and J called. These copies leave out some clones; in studies compared against another copy, an unresolved V gene accounts for under half, and the cause of the remainder is not known. V, J and clone size were drawn from that table, and D and trimming were deduced from the DNA. This sample comprises about 14,000 clones, over 65% of them detected only once. The ten largest make up 20% to 25% of the sample.

Each collaborating institution followed its own protocols to collect whole blood in K2EDTA tubes. Collaborator samples were shipped for TCRbeta analysis as frozen whole blood, isolated PBMCs, or DNA extracted from either sample type. The germline V gene gives CDR1 as MNHNS and CDR2 as SASEGT. Trimming removed 2 bases from V and 6 bases from J, leaving 10 bases between the germline ends. From its cysteine to its phenylalanine, the CDR3 spans 13 amino acids. Only the CDR3 part of the read is kept: 39 bases, read in frame from the first base. The chain is assembled from TRBV6-1 and TRBJ1-2, and possibly TRBD1, on 6 matching bases. The sequence was collected from a boy between 2 and 10 years old with active or convalescent COVID-19. What was sequenced was peripheral blood. The nucleotide sequence is TGTGCCAGCAGTGAAACAGGGAGGGATGGCTACACCTTC. It is translated as CASSETGRDGYTF.